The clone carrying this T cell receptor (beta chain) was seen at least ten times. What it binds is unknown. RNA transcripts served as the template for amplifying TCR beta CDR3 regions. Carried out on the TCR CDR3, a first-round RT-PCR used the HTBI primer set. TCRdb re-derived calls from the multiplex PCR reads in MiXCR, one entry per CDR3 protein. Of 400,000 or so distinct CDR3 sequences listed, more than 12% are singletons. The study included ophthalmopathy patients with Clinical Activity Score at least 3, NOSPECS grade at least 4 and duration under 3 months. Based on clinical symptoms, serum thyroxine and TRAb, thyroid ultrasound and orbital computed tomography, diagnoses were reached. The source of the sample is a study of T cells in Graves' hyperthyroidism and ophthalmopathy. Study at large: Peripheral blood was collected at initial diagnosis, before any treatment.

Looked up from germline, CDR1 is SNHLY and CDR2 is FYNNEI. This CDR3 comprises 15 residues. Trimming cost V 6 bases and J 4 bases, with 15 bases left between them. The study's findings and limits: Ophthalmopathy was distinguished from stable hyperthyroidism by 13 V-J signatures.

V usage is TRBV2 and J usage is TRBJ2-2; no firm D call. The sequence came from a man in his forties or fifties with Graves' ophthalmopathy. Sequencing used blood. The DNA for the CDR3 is TGTGCCAGCAGGCGCGAGTCGCCGTCCACCGGGGAGCTGTTTTTT. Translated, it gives CASRRESPSTGELFF.